This T cell receptor beta chain was sequenced in a study of shared clonotypes between healthy human individuals. Study context: Sampling drew on donors who were two women and three men aged 18 to 49.

This clone was detected a few times. Its antigen is undetermined. Whole-study results and caveats: Non-shared clonotypes had lower generation probabilities than clonotypes shared by all four sorted-subset donors. Shared clonotypes: roughly 4.5% naive CD4, around 4% naive CD8, over 2% memory CD4, under 0.45% memory CD8.

Only in-frame clones appear in the TCRdb table, and some are missing; sequencing was by immunoSEQ multiplex PCR. Here the sample spans 2 million or so clones, roughly 95% being singletons. Into CD45RA+ naive and CD45RA-negative memory subsets, the CD4+ cells were split. The CDR3 has 13 amino acids. Germline CDR1 and CDR2: SGHRS and YFSETQ. With 2 bases removed from V and 2 bases from J, the gap between germline ends came to 7 bases. This chain links TRBV5-1 with TRBJ1-2; D perhaps matches TRBD1 (6 bases). The specimen was naive CD4+ T cells sorted from blood. The subset here: CD45RA+ positively selected. This clonotype originated in a man aged 18 to 30 in good health. For the CDR3, the DNA is TGCGCCAGCAGCTTTACAGGGAACTATGGCTACACCTTC. Encoded protein: CASSFTGNYGYTF.